The 10 T cell receptor beta chains below come from one sample, sequenced in a study of blood T cell repertoires in COVID-19. Assay used: immunoSEQ multiplex PCR; TCRdb lists only in-frame clones, some missing. The data show about 110,000 clones, around 85% seen once. Specimen: peripheral blood. These receptors originate from a man in his fifties with acute or convalescent COVID-19.

The chain employs TRBV5-1 and TRBJ1-1; 7 bases line up with TRBD1. Germline values: CDR1 SGHRS, CDR2 YFSETQ. The V segment lost 6 bases and the J segment 2 bases; nucleotides outside the gene matches: 7. The length of the CDR3 is 14 residues. CDR3 protein: CASTQGSGNTEAFF. Here the CDR3 DNA reads TGCGCCAGCACACAGGGGTCTGGAAACACTGAAGCTTTCTTT.

The chain employs TRBV11-2 and TRBJ1-1, with 7 bases identical to TRBD1. This CDR3 spans 14 amino acids. Germline CDR1 SGHAT, CDR2 FQNNGV. V lost 5 bases and J lost 5; bases outside the gene matches: 8. DNA for the CDR3: TGTGCCAGCAGCCGGGACAGAGCGACGACTGAAGCTTTCTTT. It yields the protein CASSRDRATTEAFF. The variable domain in full, with the rest retrieved from reference TRBV11-2 and TRBJ1-1, is EAGVAQSPRYKIIEKRQSVAFWCNPISGHATLYWYQQILGQGPKLLIQFQNNGVVDDSQLPKDRFSAERLKGVDSTLKIQPAKLEDSAVYLCASSRDRATTEAFFGQGTRLTVV.

This sequence joins TRBV5-5 and TRBJ1-5; 9 nucleotides align to TRBD1. The CDR3 runs 14 residues. The V and J ends lost 6 bases and 8 bases, in that order; junction bases with no gene match: 9. The germline gives CDR1 SGHKS, CDR2 YYEKEE (reference sequence). The CDR3 bases are TGTGCCAGCACCCTCGGGGACAGGGAAAAGCCCCAGCATTTT. This gives the protein CASTLGDREKPQHF.

In this sample, this clone turned up a few times. The chain recombines TRBV5-1 with TRBJ2-2; 9 nucleotides match TRBD1. In germline, CDR1 is SGHRS, CDR2 YFSETQ. Trimming at V came to 0 bases and at J to 4 bases, leaving 7 bases not matched to a gene. This CDR3 is 17 amino acids long. The CDR3 here is CASSLEGTGILTGELFF. The CDR3 DNA reads as TGCGCCAGCAGCTTGGAGGGGACAGGGATTCTCACCGGGGAGCTGTTTTTT.

The chain employs TRBV12-3 or TRBV12-4 and TRBJ1-1; D may be TRBD1 (6 bases). The CDR3 totals 11 residues. The germline V and J ends were trimmed by 6 bases and 8 bases, with 10 bases remaining between them. The CDR3 protein is CASSLDREAFF. Here the CDR3 DNA reads TGTGCCAGCAGCCTGGACAGAGAAGCTTTCTTT.

The J gene is TRBJ1-2, the V gene TRBV5-1; the match to TRBD1 covers 9 bases. V gave up 3 bases and J gave up 7 bases; unmatched junction bases: 7. The CDR3 runs to 14 residues. CDR1 is SGHRS, CDR2 YFSETQ, per germline. DNA for the CDR3: TGCGCCAGCAGCTCGGGACAGGGCGTAGGTGGCTACACCTTC. It translates to CASSSGQGVGGYTF.

V is TRBV7-8 and J is TRBJ2-2; 7 bases line up with TRBD2. This CDR3 is built from 16 residues. CDR1 and CDR2 from the germline V gene are SGHVS and FQNEAQ. With V trimmed by 1 base and J by 6 bases, 8 bases remained unmatched. DNA for the CDR3: TGTGCCAGCAGCTTAGAAGGACTAGTCGGCCCCGGGGAGCTGTTTTTT. It translates to CASSLEGLVGPGELFF.

This sequence joins TRBV6-6 and TRBJ1-3; the match to TRBD1 covers 8 bases. This CDR3 is 15 amino acids long. The ends lost 6 bases at V and 8 bases at J; junction bases unmatched: 12. Germline CDR1 and CDR2: MNHNY and SVGAGI (reference sequence). CDR3 bases: TGTGCCAGCAGGCCCACAGGGGGAGAAGAACACACCATATATTTT. This translates into CASRPTGGEEHTIYF.

This clone is a singleton in its sample. CDR3 sequence (DNA): TGTGCCAGCAGCGCACGGGACAGGGGCTTTGGTGAGCAGTTCTTC. This encodes CASSARDRGFGEQFF. The rearrangement uses TRBV13 and TRBJ2-1, with TRBD1 matching 10 bases. The CDR3 runs 15 residues. V dropped 5 bases and J dropped 9; count of bases not matched to a gene: 10. Germline values: CDR1 PRHDT, CDR2 FYEKMQ (reference sequence).

This clone came up once. The chain uses TRBV5-4 and TRBJ1-3; the D is unclear. This CDR3 contains 13 residues. Germline CDR1 SGHNT, CDR2 YYREEE (reference sequence). Between the trimmed V and J ends, which lost 0 bases and 5 bases, there was a span of 6 bases. The CDR3 protein is CASSLAERNTIYF. The CDR3 coding sequence is TGTGCCAGCAGCTTGGCTGAGAGAAACACCATATATTTT.